Listed below are T cell receptor beta chains from one sample, sequenced in a study of blood T cells in healthy people across ages. TCRdb fed the 5' RACE reads into MiXCR, producing one record per CDR3 protein. The table records roughly 900,000 distinct CDR3 sequences, about 44% of them present only once. Sequencing was carried out using blood. These receptors came from a man between 25 and 39 years old in good health. The CDR3 runs from the conserved cysteine through the conserved F or W. D genes are given only for firm matches. The size field is filled for only some rows; it gives once, few, many or a size class.

j_call v_call d_call clone_size cdr3_nt cdr3_aa
TRBJ1-1 TRBV10-3 . . TGTGCCATCAGTGGCCAGGGTGAGGGGACTGAAGCTTTCTTT CAISGQGEGTEAFF
TRBJ2-3 TRBV2 TRBD2 . TGTGCCAGCAGTGAAGGAGCTAGCGGGGGTATCACAGATACGCAGTATTTT CASSEGASGGITDTQYF
TRBJ2-7 TRBV12-3/TRBV12-4 TRBD1 . TGTGCCAGCAGCAGAGACCGGGGACAGACGCCCTACGAGCAGTACTTC CASSRDRGQTPYEQYF
TRBJ2-2 TRBV4-1 . . TGCGCCAGCAGCCAGGAATACACCGGGGAGCTGTTTTTT CASSQEYTGELFF
TRBJ1-4 TRBV4-3 . . TGCGCCAGCAGCCAAGGCTCCTACGGGGGTACTAATGAAAAACTGTTTTTT CASSQGSYGGTNEKLFF
TRBJ2-2 TRBV7-2 . . TGTGGCAGCAGCTTGGGGCAGGGAGATTCCTGGGAGCTGTTTTTT CGSSLGQGDSWELFF
TRBJ2-1 TRBV24-1 TRBD1 few TGTGCCACCAGTGACGCGGGACAGGGCCACAATGAGCAGTTCTTC CATSDAGQGHNEQFF
TRBJ1-2 TRBV6-5 . . TGTGCCAGCAGTTTTGGTGTCTCTAGGGCAGTGAGCGGCTACACCTTC CASSFGVSRAVSGYTF
TRBJ2-3 TRBV11-2 . . TGTGCCAGCAGCCGGGGGCTCTCTAACACAGATACGCAGTATTTT CASSRGLSNTDTQYF
TRBJ1-2 TRBV7-9 TRBD1 . TGTGCCAGCAGCTTTACAGGGGCGAAGGCTAACTATGGCTACACCTTC CASSFTGAKANYGYTF
TRBJ2-3 TRBV10-3 TRBD1 . TGTGCCATCAAGGGGACAGCTAGCACAGATACGCAGTATTTT CAIKGTASTDTQYF
TRBJ2-1 TRBV10-3 . . TGTGCCATCAGCGGACTCGGATTCGGAGAGCAGTTCTTC CAISGLGFGEQFF
TRBJ1-2 TRBV6-1 . few TGTGCCAGCAGTGAAAGACGGAACTATGGCTACACCTTC CASSERRNYGYTF
TRBJ1-1 TRBV10-2 TRBD1 many TGCGCCAGCAGGGTCGACAGGGGAGAGACGGCTTTCTTT CASRVDRGETAFF
TRBJ2-1 TRBV4-1 . few TGCGCCAGCAGCCAAGATGGCGTCTCCTACAATGAGCAGTTCTTC CASSQDGVSYNEQFF
TRBJ2-7 TRBV7-2 . . TGTGCCAGCAGCTTACTAGAAAGCGAGCAGTACTTC CASSLLESEQYF
TRBJ2-7 TRBV6-5 . . TGTGCCAGCAGTAGGAGGACAGACGACGAGCAGTACTTC CASSRRTDDEQYF
TRBJ2-3 TRBV28 TRBD2 few TGTGCCTGCACCCTAGCGGGGGAGGGTGATACGCAGTATTTT CACTLAGEGDTQYF
TRBJ2-1 TRBV7-2 . . TGTGCCAGCAGCGGGTGGGTGGGGAGCTCCTACAATGAGCAGTTCTTC CASSGWVGSSYNEQFF
TRBJ1-5 TRBV7-2 . . TGTGCCAGCAGCCGATCAAGCTCCGATCAGCCCCAGCATTTT CASSRSSSDQPQHF
TRBJ2-5 TRBV25-1 . few TGTGCCAGCAGCCAAGTCGATGGAAAAGAGACCCAGTACTTC CASSQVDGKETQYF
TRBJ2-1 TRBV6-4 . . TGTGCCTGCAGTGCACAGGGAGGGAATGAGCAGTTCTTC CACSAQGGNEQFF
TRBJ2-7 TRBV20-1 TRBD2 . TGCAGTGCTGCCAAGTTAAGCGGGAGCGACGAGCAGTACTTC CSAAKLSGSDEQYF
TRBJ1-4 TRBV27 . . TGTGCCAGCAGTTTTTGGGGGGGGGATGAAAAACTGTTTTTT CASSFWGGDEKLFF
TRBJ2-7 TRBV20-1 . few TGCAGTGCTAGAAGCCTAGCGAACTACGAGCAGTACTTC CSARSLANYEQYF
TRBJ2-7 TRBV20-1 TRBD1 few TGCAGTGCAATCCTGACAGGGTCGGCCTACGAGCAGTACTTC CSAILTGSAYEQYF
TRBJ1-2 TRBV29-1 . few TGCAGCGTCTACGACACAGTCTATGGCTACACCTTC CSVYDTVYGYTF
TRBJ1-1 TRBV28 TRBD1 many TGTGCCAGCAGTTACCTCCCAGGGACAGGGGGAGGGACTGAAGCTTTCTTT CASSYLPGTGGGTEAFF
TRBJ1-5 TRBV4-1 . . TGCGCCAGCAGCCAAGTACTAGGGTCTGAGCCCCAGCATTTT CASSQVLGSEPQHF
TRBJ1-2 TRBV3-1 . . TGTGCCAGCAGCCAGGGGCAGTTCGGAAGCTATGGCTACACCTTC CASSQGQFGSYGYTF
TRBJ1-4 TRBV12-3/TRBV12-4 . few TGTGCCAGCGCGGCCAGCTTAGGGGAAAAACTGTTTTTT CASAASLGEKLFF
TRBJ2-7 TRBV20-1 . . TGCAGTGCTAGTGGGATGGCGGGAATTATATACGAGCAGTACTTC CSASGMAGIIYEQYF
TRBJ2-7 TRBV6-1 . . TGTGCCAGCAGTGACTTAGGGACACCTCACGAGCAGTACTTC CASSDLGTPHEQYF
TRBJ2-4 TRBV29-1 . . TGCAGCTCTGGGGACTCACTAAACATTCAGTACTTC CSSGDSLNIQYF
TRBJ2-7 TRBV27 . few TGTGCCAGCAGCCCCCGCCGCCCACCGAAGACCTACGAGCAGTACTTC CASSPRRPPKTYEQYF
TRBJ2-5 TRBV30 . . TGTGCCTGGAGTCCAAACCCGGGGGAGACCCAGTACTTC CAWSPNPGETQYF
TRBJ2-7 TRBV20-1 TRBD1 once TGCAGTGCTAGGAAACAGGGGACGGAGTACTTC CSARKQGTEYF